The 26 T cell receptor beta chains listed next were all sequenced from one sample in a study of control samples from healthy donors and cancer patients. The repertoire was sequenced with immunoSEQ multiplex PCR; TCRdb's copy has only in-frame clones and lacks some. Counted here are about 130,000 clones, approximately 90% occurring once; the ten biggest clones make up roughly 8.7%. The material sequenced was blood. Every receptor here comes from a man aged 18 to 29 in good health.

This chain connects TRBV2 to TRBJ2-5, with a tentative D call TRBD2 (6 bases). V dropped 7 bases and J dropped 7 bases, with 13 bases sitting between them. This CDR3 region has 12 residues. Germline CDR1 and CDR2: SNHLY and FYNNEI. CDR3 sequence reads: CASTAEEGTQYF. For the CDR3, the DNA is TGTGCCAGCACCGCGGAGGAGGGGACCCAGTACTTC.

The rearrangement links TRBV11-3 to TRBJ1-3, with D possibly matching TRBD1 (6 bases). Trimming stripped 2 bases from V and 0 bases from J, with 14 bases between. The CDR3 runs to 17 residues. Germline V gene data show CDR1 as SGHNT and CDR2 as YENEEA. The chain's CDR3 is CASSLPGHMFSGNTIYF. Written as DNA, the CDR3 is TGTGCCAGCAGCTTACCGGGACATATGTTCTCTGGAAACACCATATATTTT.

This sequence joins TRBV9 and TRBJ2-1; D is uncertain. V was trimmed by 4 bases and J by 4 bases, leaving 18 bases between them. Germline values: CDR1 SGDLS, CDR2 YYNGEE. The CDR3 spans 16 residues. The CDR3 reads CASSPEPTNWYNEQFF. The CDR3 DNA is TGTGCCAGCAGCCCGGAACCCACAAACTGGTACAATGAGCAGTTCTTC. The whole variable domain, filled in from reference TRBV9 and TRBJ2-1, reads DSGVTQTPKHLITATGQRVTLRCSPRSGDLSVYWYQQSLDQGLQFLIQYYNGEERAKGNILERFSAQQFPDLHSELNLSSLELGDSALYFCASSPEPTNWYNEQFFGPGTRLTVL.

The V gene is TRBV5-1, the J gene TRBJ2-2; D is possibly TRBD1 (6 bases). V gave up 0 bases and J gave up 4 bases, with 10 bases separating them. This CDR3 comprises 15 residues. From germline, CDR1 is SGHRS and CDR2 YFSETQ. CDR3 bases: TGCGCCAGCAGCTTGGCAGGGGTCGGCACCGGGGAGCTGTTTTTT. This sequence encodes CASSLAGVGTGELFF.

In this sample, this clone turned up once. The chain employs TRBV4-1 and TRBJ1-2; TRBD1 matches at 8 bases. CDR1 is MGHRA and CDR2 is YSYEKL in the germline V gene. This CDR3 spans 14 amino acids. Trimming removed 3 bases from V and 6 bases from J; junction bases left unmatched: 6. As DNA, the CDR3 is TGCGCCAGCAGCCAGGACAGGGCCTCTAATGGCTACACCTTC. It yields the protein CASSQDRASNGYTF.

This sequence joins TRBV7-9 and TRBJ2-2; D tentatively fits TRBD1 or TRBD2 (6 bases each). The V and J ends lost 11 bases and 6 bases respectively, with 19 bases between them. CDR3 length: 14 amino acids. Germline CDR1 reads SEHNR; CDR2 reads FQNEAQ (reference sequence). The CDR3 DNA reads TGTGCCCTGGAGGGGGGTAATGAGGCCGGGGAGCTGTTTTTT. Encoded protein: CALEGGNEAGELFF.

This CDR3 reads CASSQRDYGYTF. The CDR3 DNA follows: TGTGCCAGTAGCCAAAGGGACTATGGCTACACCTTC. The genes are TRBV19 and TRBJ1-2, with D hard to call. Germline assignment: CDR1 LNHDA and CDR2 SQIVND (reference sequence). Trimming stripped 6 bases from V and 3 bases from J, with 8 bases between. This CDR3 is built from 12 residues.

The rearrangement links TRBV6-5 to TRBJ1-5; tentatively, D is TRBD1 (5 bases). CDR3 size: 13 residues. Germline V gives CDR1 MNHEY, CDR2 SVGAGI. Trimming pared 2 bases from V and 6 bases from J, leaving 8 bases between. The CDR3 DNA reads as TGTGCCAGCAGTTACGGGACGCTTCAGCCCCAGCATTTT. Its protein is CASSYGTLQPQHF.

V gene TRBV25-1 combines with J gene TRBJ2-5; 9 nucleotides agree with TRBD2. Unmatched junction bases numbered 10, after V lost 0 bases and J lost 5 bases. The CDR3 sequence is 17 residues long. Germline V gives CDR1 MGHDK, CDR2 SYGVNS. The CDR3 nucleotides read TGTGCCAGCAGTGAATATAACTCGCGGGGGGGCCTCGAGACCCAGTACTTC. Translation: CASSEYNSRGGLETQYF. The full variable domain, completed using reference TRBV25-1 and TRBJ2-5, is EADIYQTPRYLVIGTGKKITLECSQTMGHDKMYWYQQDPGMELHLIHYSYGVNSTEKGDLSSESTVSRIRTEHFPLTLESARPSHTSQYLCASSEYNSRGGLETQYFGPGTRLLVL.

Here the CDR3 reads CATTRDYSYNEQFF. As DNA, the CDR3 is TGTGCCACCACCCGAGACTACTCCTACAATGAGCAGTTCTTC. The rearrangement links TRBV27 to TRBJ2-1; maybe TRBD2 (5 bases). The V and J ends lost 10 bases and 0 bases respectively, with 13 bases between them. This CDR3 is 14 amino acids long. CDR1 and CDR2 from the germline V gene are MNHEY and SMNVEV (reference sequence).

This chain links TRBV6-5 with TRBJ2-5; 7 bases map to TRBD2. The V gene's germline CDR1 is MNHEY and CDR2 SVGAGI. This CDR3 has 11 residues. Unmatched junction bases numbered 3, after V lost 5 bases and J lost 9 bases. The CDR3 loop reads CASSTRGAQYF. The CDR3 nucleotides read TGTGCCAGCAGTACTCGGGGGGCCCAGTACTTC.

CDR3 sequence (DNA): TGTGCCAGTAGTGCCGGGACTAGCGGGGGGTCCTACAATGAGCAGTTCTTC. This sequence encodes CASSAGTSGGSYNEQFF. The genes are TRBV19 and TRBJ2-1; 15 bases match TRBD2. There are 17 residues in the CDR3. CDR1 is LNHDA and CDR2 is SQIVND in the germline V gene (reference sequence). The V segment lost 5 bases and the J segment 1 base; nucleotides outside the gene matches: 3.

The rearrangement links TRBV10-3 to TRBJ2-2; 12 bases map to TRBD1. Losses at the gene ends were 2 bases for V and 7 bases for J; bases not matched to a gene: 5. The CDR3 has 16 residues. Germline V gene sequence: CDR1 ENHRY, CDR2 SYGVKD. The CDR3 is CAISEPGQGANGELFF. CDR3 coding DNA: TGTGCCATCAGTGAGCCGGGACAGGGGGCAAACGGGGAGCTGTTTTTT.

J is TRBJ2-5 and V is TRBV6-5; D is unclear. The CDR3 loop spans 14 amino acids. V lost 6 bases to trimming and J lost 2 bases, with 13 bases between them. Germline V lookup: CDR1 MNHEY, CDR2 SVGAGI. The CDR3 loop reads CASRRSPSQETQYF. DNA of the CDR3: TGTGCCAGCAGGCGATCCCCTAGTCAAGAGACCCAGTACTTC.

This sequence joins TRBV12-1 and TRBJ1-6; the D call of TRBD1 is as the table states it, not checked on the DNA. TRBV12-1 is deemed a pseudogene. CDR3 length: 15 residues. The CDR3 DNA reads TGTGCCACCCGGCCAGACAGGGATGGGAATTCACCCCTCCACTTT. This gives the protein CATRPDRDGNSPLHF.

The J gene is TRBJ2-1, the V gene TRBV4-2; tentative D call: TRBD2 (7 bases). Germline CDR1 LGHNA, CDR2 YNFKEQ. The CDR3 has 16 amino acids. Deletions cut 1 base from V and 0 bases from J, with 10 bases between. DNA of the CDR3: TGTGCCAGCAGCCAAGTAGGGGGGGGCTCCTACAATGAGCAGTTCTTC. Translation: CASSQVGGGSYNEQFF.

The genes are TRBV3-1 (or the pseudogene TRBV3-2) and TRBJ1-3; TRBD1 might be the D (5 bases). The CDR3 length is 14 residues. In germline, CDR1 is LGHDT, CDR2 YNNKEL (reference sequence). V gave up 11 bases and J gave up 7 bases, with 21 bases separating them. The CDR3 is CASPRGRPWNTIYF. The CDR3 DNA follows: TGTGCCTCCCCACGGGGCCGCCCATGGAACACCATATATTTT.

The CDR3 nucleotides are TGTGCCAGCACCCCTCGGGGGTTTAGCACAGATACGCAGTATTTT. This encodes CASTPRGFSTDTQYF. The chain has TRBV11-2 and TRBJ2-3, with a tentative D call TRBD2 (6 bases). The germline gives CDR1 SGHAT, CDR2 FQNNGV. Trimming cost V 7 bases and J 0 bases, with 14 bases left between them. The CDR3 is 15 residues long.

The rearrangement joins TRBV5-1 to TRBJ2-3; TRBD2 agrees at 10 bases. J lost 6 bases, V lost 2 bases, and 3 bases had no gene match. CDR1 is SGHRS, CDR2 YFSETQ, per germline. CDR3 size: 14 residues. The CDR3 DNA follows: TGCGCCAGCAGCTTAACTAGCGGGATTGATACGCAGTATTTT. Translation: CASSLTSGIDTQYF.

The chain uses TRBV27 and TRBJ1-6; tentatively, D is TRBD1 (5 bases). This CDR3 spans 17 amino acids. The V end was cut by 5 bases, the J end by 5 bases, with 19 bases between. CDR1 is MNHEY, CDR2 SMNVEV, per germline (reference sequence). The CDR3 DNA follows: TGTGCCAGCAGTGCCCCGCAGGGACGGAACAATAATTCACCCCTCCACTTT. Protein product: CASSAPQGRNNNSPLHF.

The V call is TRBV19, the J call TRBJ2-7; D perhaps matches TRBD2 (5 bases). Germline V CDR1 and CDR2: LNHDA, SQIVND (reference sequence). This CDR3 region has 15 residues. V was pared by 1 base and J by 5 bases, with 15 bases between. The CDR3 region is CASSIGEVGSHEQYF. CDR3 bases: TGTGCCAGTAGTATAGGGGAAGTGGGGAGCCACGAGCAGTACTTC.

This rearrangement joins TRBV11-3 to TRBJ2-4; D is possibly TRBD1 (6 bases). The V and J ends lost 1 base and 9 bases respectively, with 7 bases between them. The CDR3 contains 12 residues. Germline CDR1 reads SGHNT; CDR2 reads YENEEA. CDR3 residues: CASSLGGGIQYF. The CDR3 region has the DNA TGTGCCAGCAGCTTAGGAGGGGGCATTCAGTACTTC. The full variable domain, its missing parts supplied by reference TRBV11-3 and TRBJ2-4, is EAGVVQSPRYKIIEKKQPVAFWCNPISGHNTLYWYLQNLGQGPELLIRYENEEAVDDSQLPKDRFSAERLKGVDSTLKIQPAELGDSAVYLCASSLGGGIQYFGAGTRLSVL.

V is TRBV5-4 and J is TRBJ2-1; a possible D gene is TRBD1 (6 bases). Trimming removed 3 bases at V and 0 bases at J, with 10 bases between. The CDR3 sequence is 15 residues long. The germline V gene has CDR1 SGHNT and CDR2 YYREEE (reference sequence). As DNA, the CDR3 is TGTGCCAGCAGCTCAAAGGACAGCTCCTACAATGAGCAGTTCTTC. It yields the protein CASSSKDSSYNEQFF.

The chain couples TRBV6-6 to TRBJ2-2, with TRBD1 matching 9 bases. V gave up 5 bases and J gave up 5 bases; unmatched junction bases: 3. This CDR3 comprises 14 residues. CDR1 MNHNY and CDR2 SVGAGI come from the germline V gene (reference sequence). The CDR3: CASSRGQGTGELFF. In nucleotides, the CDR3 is TGTGCCAGCAGTCGGGGACAGGGAACCGGGGAGCTGTTTTTT.

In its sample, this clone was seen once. DNA of the CDR3: TGTGCCAGCAGTTCGCCCCGACAGGGGGTGAAAGAAAAACTGTTTTTT. Protein product: CASSSPRQGVKEKLFF. V and J are TRBV28 and TRBJ1-4; 9 bases are a match to TRBD1. This CDR3 has 16 residues. J gave up 8 bases and V 4 bases, and 11 bases lay outside the gene matches. Germline CDR1 reads MDHEN; CDR2 reads SYDVKM.

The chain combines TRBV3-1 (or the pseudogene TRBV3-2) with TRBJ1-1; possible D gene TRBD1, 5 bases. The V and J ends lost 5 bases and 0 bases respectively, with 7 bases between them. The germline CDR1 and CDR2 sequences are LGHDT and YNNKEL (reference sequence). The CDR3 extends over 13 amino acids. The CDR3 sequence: CASSWGMNTEAFF. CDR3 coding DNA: TGTGCCAGCAGCTGGGGGATGAACACTGAAGCTTTCTTT.